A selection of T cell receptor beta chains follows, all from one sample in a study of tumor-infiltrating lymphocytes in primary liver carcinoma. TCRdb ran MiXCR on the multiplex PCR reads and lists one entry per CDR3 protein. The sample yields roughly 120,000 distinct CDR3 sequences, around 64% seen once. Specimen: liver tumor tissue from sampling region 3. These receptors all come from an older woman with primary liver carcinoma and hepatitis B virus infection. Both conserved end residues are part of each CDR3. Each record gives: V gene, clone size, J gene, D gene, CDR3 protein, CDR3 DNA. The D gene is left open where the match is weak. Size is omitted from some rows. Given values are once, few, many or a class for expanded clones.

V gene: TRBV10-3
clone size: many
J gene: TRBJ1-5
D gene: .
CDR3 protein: CAISESVSGSSPQHF
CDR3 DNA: TGTGCCATCAGTGAGTCGGTATCGGGTTCGTCGCCCCAGCATTTT

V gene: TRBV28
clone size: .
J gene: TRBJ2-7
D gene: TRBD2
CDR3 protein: CASSDPGLAREARF
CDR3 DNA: TGTGCCAGCAGTGATCCGGGACTAGCCAGAGAAGCCCGCTTC

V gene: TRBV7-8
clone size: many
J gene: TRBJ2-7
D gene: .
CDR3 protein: CASSGRAGPPYEQYF
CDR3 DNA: TGTGCCAGCAGCGGAAGGGCGGGGCCCCCCTACGAGCAGTACTTC

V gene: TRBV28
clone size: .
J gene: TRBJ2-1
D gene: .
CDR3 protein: CASSLWGSQKGEQFF
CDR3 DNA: TGTGCCAGCAGTTTATGGGGTTCACAGAAGGGTGAGCAGTTCTTC

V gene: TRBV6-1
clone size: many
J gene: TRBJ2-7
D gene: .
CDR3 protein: CASSIGDRRAYEQYF
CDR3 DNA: TGTGCCAGCAGTATAGGGGACCGTCGGGCCTACGAGCAGTACTTC

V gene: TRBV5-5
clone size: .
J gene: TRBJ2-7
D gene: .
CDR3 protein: CASSLGSYEHCF
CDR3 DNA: TGTGCCAGCAGCTTGGGGTCCTACGAGCACTGCTTC

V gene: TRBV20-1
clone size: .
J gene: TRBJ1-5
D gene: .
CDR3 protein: CSARDSGGWSNQPQHF
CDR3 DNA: TGCAGTGCTAGAGATTCTGGGGGGTGGAGCAATCAGCCCCAGCATTTT

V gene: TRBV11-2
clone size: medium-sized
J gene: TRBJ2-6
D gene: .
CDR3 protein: CASSPGQFWTSSGANVLTF
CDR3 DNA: TGTGCCAGCAGCCCGGGACAGTTCTGGACTAGCTCTGGGGCCAACGTCCTGACTTTC

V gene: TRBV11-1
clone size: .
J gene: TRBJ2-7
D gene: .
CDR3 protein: CVSGPRAAGLREQYF
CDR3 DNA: TGTGTCAGCGGCCCTCGGGCAGCAGGACTACGCGAGCAGTACTTC

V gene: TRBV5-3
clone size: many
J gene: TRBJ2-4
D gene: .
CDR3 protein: CARSLRPVIAKNIQYF
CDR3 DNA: TGTGCCAGAAGCTTGAGGCCGGTTATAGCCAAAAACATTCAGTACTTC

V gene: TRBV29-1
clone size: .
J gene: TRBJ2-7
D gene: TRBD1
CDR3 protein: CSTRDRASYEQYF
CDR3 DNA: TGCAGCACCAGGGACAGGGCGTCCTACGAGCAGTACTTC

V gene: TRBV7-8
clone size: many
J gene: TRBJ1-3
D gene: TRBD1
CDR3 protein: CASSLRQGLSGNTIYF
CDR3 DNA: TGTGCCAGCAGCTTACGACAGGGGCTCTCTGGAAACACCATATATTTT

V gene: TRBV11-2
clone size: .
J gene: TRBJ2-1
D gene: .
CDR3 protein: CVSSAESYNEQFF
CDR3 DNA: TGTGTCAGCAGCGCGGAATCCTACAATGAGCAGTTCTTC

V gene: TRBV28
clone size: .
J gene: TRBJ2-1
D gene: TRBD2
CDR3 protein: CARSPQTGTSGLNEQFF
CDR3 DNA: TGTGCCAGAAGTCCACAAACCGGGACTAGCGGTCTCAATGAGCAGTTCTTC

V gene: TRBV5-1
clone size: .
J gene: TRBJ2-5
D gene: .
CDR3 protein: CASSLARGEGTQYF
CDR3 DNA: TGCGCCAGCAGCTTGGCCCGGGGAGAGGGGACCCAGTACTTC

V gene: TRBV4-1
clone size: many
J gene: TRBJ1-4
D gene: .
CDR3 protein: CASSQVSAATGKLFF
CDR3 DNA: TGCGCCAGCAGCCAAGTTTCAGCCGCCACTGGAAAACTGTTTTTT

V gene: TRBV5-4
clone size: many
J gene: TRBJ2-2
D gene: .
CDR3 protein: CASSLSSTGELFF
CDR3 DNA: TGTGCCAGCAGCTTGTCAAGCACCGGGGAGCTGTTTTTT

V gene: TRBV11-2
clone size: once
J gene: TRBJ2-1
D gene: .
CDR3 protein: CASSLRPGQSFYNEQFF
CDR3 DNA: TGTGCCAGCAGCTTACGACCGGGACAAAGTTTCTACAATGAGCAATTCTTC

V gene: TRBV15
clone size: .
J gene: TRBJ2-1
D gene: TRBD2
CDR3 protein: CATKTGGVVTNEQFF
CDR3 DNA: TGTGCCACTAAGACGGGAGGGGTTGTTACCAATGAGCAGTTCTTC

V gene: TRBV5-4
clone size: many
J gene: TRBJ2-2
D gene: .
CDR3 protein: CASSTGLLSGTGELFF
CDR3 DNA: TGTGCCAGCAGTACCGGACTTCTCTCGGGGACCGGGGAGCTGTTTTTT

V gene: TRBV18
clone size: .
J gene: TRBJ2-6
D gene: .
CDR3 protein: CASSPPGAGANVLTF
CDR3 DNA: TGTGCCAGCTCACCACCAGGGGCTGGGGCCAACGTCCTGACTTTC

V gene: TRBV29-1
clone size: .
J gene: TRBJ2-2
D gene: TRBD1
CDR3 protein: CSAITQGAGTWELFF
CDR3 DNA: TGCAGCGCCATCACCCAGGGGGCCGGCACCTGGGAGCTGTTTTTT

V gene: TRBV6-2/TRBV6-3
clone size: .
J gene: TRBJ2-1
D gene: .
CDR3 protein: CASSVAASYSEQFF
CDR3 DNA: TGTGCTAGCAGTGTAGCGGCCTCCTACAGTGAGCAGTTCTTC